A selection of T cell receptor beta chains follows, all from one sample in a study of T cells in Graves' hyperthyroidism and ophthalmopathy. TCRdb redid the calling of the multiplex PCR reads with MiXCR, one entry per CDR3 protein. The data hold about 840,000 distinct CDR3 sequences, with about two fifths observed a single time. Sequenced sample: blood. The origin of the receptors is a man younger than 35 with Graves' hyperthyroidism. The CDR3 runs from the conserved cysteine through the conserved F or W. The D gene is left open where the match is weak. A row's size may be missing; if present it is once, few, many or a size class.

clone_size j_call d_call v_call cdr3_aa cdr3_nt
NA TRBJ2-2 NA TRBV19 CASRTPFTGELFF TGTGCCAGCCGAACACCTTTCACCGGGGAGCTGTTTTTT
many TRBJ1-5 TRBD1 TRBV2 CASLRGQGGQPQHF TGTGCCAGCCTTCGAGGACAGGGAGGCCAGCCCCAGCATTTT
NA TRBJ1-1 NA TRBV15 CATSRGGGMNTEAFF TGTGCCACCAGCAGAGGAGGAGGAATGAACACTGAAGCTTTCTTT
NA TRBJ1-1 TRBD1 TRBV2 CAISRDRAYTEAFF TGTGCCATCAGTCGTGACAGGGCGTACACTGAAGCTTTCTTT
many TRBJ2-7 NA TRBV2 CASSERETQGYEQYF TGTGCCAGCAGTGAAAGAGAGACGCAGGGATACGAGCAGTACTTC
many TRBJ2-7 NA TRBV12-3/TRBV12-4 CASSRQGGMEQYF TGTGCCAGCAGCCGACAGGGCGGGATGGAGCAGTACTTC
NA TRBJ2-7 NA TRBV4-3 CASSQDPGWYEQYF TGCGCCAGCAGCCAAGATCCAGGGTGGTACGAGCAGTACTTC
few TRBJ2-7 NA TRBV11-2 CASSLVRGRGEQYF TGTGCCAGCAGCTTAGTTCGCGGGCGCGGGGAGCAGTACTTC
few TRBJ1-4 NA TRBV11-3 CASSSWDSNEKLFF TGTGCCAGCAGCTCATGGGACTCCAATGAAAAACTGTTTTTT
many TRBJ1-4 NA TRBV9 CASSVGGPNEKLFF TGTGCCAGCAGCGTCGGGGGGCCTAATGAAAAACTGTTTTTT
NA TRBJ1-1 NA TRBV7-9 CASSLQKIGGEAFF TGTGCCAGCAGCTTGCAGAAAATAGGCGGCGAAGCTTTCTTT
NA TRBJ1-5 NA TRBV6-1 CASSEMGNSNQPQHF TGTGCCAGCAGTGAGATGGGGAATAGCAATCAGCCCCAGCATTTT
few TRBJ2-5 TRBD2 TRBV12-3/TRBV12-4 CASSLLAGNQETQYF TGTGCCAGCAGTTTACTAGCGGGGAATCAAGAGACCCAGTACTTC
few TRBJ2-7 TRBD1 TRBV7-7 CASSLAPPGTGEYEQYF TGTGCTAGCAGCTTAGCGCCACCCGGGACAGGGGAATACGAGCAGTACTTC
once TRBJ2-7 NA TRBV10-3 CAITETGIYEQYF TGTGCCATCACTGAGACAGGAATCTACGAGCAGTACTTC
many TRBJ1-1 NA TRBV2 CASSEWGLGNTEAFF TGTGCCAGCAGTGAGTGGGGGCTCGGGAACACTGAAGCTTTCTTT
NA TRBJ2-5 NA TRBV12-3/TRBV12-4 CASSVQGNRETQYF TGTGCCAGCAGCGTACAAGGGAACCGGGAGACCCAGTACTTC
once TRBJ2-6 NA TRBV15 CATSRDRANYGANVLTF TGTGCCACCAGCAGAGACAGGGCGAACTATGGGGCCAACGTCCTGACTTTC
few TRBJ1-1 NA TRBV5-1 CASSLLGTWANTEAFF TGCGCCAGCAGCTTACTCGGGACATGGGCGAACACTGAAGCTTTCTTT
many TRBJ2-5 NA TRBV7-9 CASSLAPVETQYF TGTGCCAGCAGCTTAGCGCCAGTGGAGACCCAGTACTTC
NA TRBJ2-2 TRBD2 TRBV2 CASNGLADNTGELFF TGTGCCAGCAATGGACTAGCGGACAACACCGGGGAGCTGTTTTTT
few TRBJ2-6 NA TRBV5-1 CASSLGVDSGANVLTF TGCGCCAGCAGCTTGGGGGTGGACAGTGGGGCCAACGTCCTGACTTTC
many TRBJ1-6 NA TRBV30 CAWSGGIDSPLHF TGTGCCTGGAGTGGGGGTATTGATTCACCCCTCCACTTT
many TRBJ2-7 TRBD2 TRBV7-6 CASSELRTSGNYEQYF TGTGCCAGCAGCGAGCTTAGGACTAGCGGGAACTACGAGCAGTACTTC
NA TRBJ1-2 NA TRBV19 CASKPGSRGGYTF TGTGCCAGTAAGCCAGGGTCAAGAGGGGGCTACACCTTC
many TRBJ1-1 NA TRBV2 CASSETNTEAFF TGTGCCAGCAGTGAAACGAACACTGAAGCTTTCTTT
NA TRBJ1-6 NA TRBV10-3 CAISGSPLHF TGTGCCATCAGTGGATCACCCCTCCACTTT
few TRBJ1-1 NA TRBV5-4 CASSLQPTEAFF TGTGCCAGCAGCTTGCAACCTACTGAAGCTTTCTTT
NA TRBJ2-2 NA TRBV5-1 CANSVYNTGELFF TGCGCCAACAGCGTCTACAACACCGGGGAGCTGTTTTTT